The T cell receptor beta chain under discussion was sequenced for a study of T cell repertoires in cytomegalovirus infection. Across the whole study: Shared public TCR beta signatures pointed to both CMV infection and a matching HLA type. Study observations and caveats: The cumulative frequency of public TCR beta families identified carriers of CMV plus the relevant HLA. HLA-C-restricted CMV-specific TCR beta clonotypes prevailed in the ex vivo response.

TCRdb used MiXCR to reprocess the reads, holding one entry per CDR3 protein. The data contain 450,000 to 650,000 distinct CDR3 sequences, 26% of them singletons. Comment on this clonotype: Antigen specificity is unknown.

There are 17 residues in the CDR3. Germline values: CDR1 SGHVS, CDR2 FQNEAQ. Deletions cut 5 bases from V and 8 bases from J, with 25 bases between. The source is a human donor in good health (CMV status not recorded). Some clones in this sample may be carry-over from other donors' samples. V usage is TRBV7-8 and J usage is TRBJ2-1, with D tentatively TRBD1 (6 bases). Sequences were obtained from PBMCs. The DNA for the CDR3 is TGTGCCAGCAGCCCCCGGGACAACCTTCTTTCGAGGTATGAGCAGTTCTTC. This gives the protein CASSPRDNLLSRYEQFF.